Listed below are T cell receptor beta chains from one sample, sequenced in a study of blood T cell repertoires in COVID-19. TCRdb's copy holds only in-frame clones and misses some; the assay was immunoSEQ multiplex PCR. The sample lists 200,000 to 300,000 clones, more than 75% seen once, with more than 6.5% in the top ten. Sequencing was done on a sample of peripheral blood. These receptors originate from a woman in her 70s with active or convalescent COVID-19. The CDR3 runs from the conserved cysteine through the conserved F or W. The D gene is left open where the match is weak. Part of the rows lack a size; the others show once, few, many or a class for expanded clones.

clone_size: NA
d_call: TRBD1
j_call: TRBJ1-5
v_call: TRBV25-1
cdr3_aa: CASSGDRGNQPQHF
cdr3_nt: TGTGCCAGCAGTGGGGACAGGGGTAATCAGCCCCAGCATTTT

clone_size: NA
d_call: NA
j_call: TRBJ1-3
v_call: TRBV9
cdr3_aa: CASSLRTPGNTIYF
cdr3_nt: TGTGCCAGCAGCCTTCGGACACCGGGAAACACCATATATTTT

clone_size: NA
d_call: NA
j_call: TRBJ2-7
v_call: TRBV5-4
cdr3_aa: CASSTPLSYEQYF
cdr3_nt: TGTGCCAGCAGCACCCCCCTCAGCTACGAGCAGTACTTC

clone_size: NA
d_call: NA
j_call: TRBJ1-1
v_call: TRBV5-1
cdr3_aa: CASTVGSYTEAFF
cdr3_nt: TGCGCCAGCACAGTAGGGAGCTACACTGAAGCTTTCTTT

clone_size: once
d_call: NA
j_call: TRBJ1-3
v_call: TRBV2
cdr3_aa: CASKGAGNTIYF
cdr3_nt: TGTGCCAGCAAAGGAGCTGGAAACACCATATATTTT

clone_size: few
d_call: TRBD2
j_call: TRBJ2-7
v_call: TRBV6-1
cdr3_aa: CASSGTSGGLLPYEQYF
cdr3_nt: TGTGCCAGCAGTGGGACTAGCGGGGGGTTGCTCCCCTACGAGCAGTACTTC

clone_size: few
d_call: TRBD1
j_call: TRBJ1-6
v_call: TRBV6-5
cdr3_aa: CASCDRGTRSPLHF
cdr3_nt: TGTGCCAGTTGTGACAGGGGAACTAGGTCACCCCTCCACTTT

clone_size: NA
d_call: NA
j_call: TRBJ1-4
v_call: TRBV7-9
cdr3_aa: CASSLTRGGEKLFF
cdr3_nt: TGTGCCAGCAGCTTAACCCGGGGGGGTGAAAAACTGTTTTTT

clone_size: NA
d_call: NA
j_call: TRBJ1-3
v_call: TRBV11-2
cdr3_aa: CASSFGLNRRSWNTIYF
cdr3_nt: TGTGCCAGCAGCTTTGGGCTGAACAGGCGAAGTTGGAACACCATATATTTT

clone_size: NA
d_call: NA
j_call: TRBJ2-1
v_call: TRBV6-5
cdr3_aa: CASSYKGGGNEQFF
cdr3_nt: TGTGCCAGCAGTTACAAGGGGGGGGGCAATGAGCAGTTCTTC

clone_size: NA
d_call: NA
j_call: TRBJ1-4
v_call: TRBV19
cdr3_aa: CASSIIADSQRRLFF
cdr3_nt: TGTGCCAGTAGTATAATAGCGGACTCACAACGTAGACTGTTTTTT

clone_size: NA
d_call: NA
j_call: TRBJ1-2
v_call: TRBV5-1
cdr3_aa: CASSPEVSGLDMGYTF
cdr3_nt: TGCGCCAGCAGCCCGGAGGTATCTGGGTTGGATATGGGCTACACCTTC

clone_size: NA
d_call: NA
j_call: TRBJ1-2
v_call: TRBV5-4
cdr3_aa: CASNPGGAGYTF
cdr3_nt: TGTGCCAGCAACCCTGGAGGGGCCGGCTACACCTTC

clone_size: NA
d_call: TRBD1
j_call: TRBJ1-5
v_call: TRBV7-2
cdr3_aa: CASSVDRGGQPQHF
cdr3_nt: TGTGCCAGCAGCGTTGACAGGGGAGGTCAGCCCCAGCATTTT

clone_size: once
d_call: NA
j_call: TRBJ1-1
v_call: TRBV7-2
cdr3_aa: CASSSDRLKAFF
cdr3_nt: TGTGCCAGCAGCTCCGACAGGCTTAAAGCTTTCTTT

clone_size: NA
d_call: NA
j_call: TRBJ1-1
v_call: TRBV12-3/TRBV12-4
cdr3_aa: CASSPLGAEAFF
cdr3_nt: TGTGCCAGCAGCCCATTAGGAGCTGAAGCTTTCTTT

clone_size: NA
d_call: NA
j_call: TRBJ1-1
v_call: TRBV19
cdr3_aa: CASSTGQRENTEAFF
cdr3_nt: TGTGCCAGTAGTACCGGACAGCGCGAGAACACTGAAGCTTTCTTT

clone_size: NA
d_call: TRBD2
j_call: TRBJ2-1
v_call: TRBV7-9
cdr3_aa: CASSAGTSGGSYNEQFF
cdr3_nt: TGTGCCAGCAGCGCCGGGACTAGCGGGGGCTCCTACAATGAGCAGTTCTTC

clone_size: NA
d_call: TRBD1
j_call: TRBJ1-1
v_call: TRBV6-5
cdr3_aa: CASRTGRDRVAFF
cdr3_nt: TGTGCCAGCAGAACTGGACGGGACAGGGTTGCTTTCTTT

clone_size: once
d_call: NA
j_call: TRBJ2-7
v_call: TRBV7-2
cdr3_aa: CASSLSYEQYF
cdr3_nt: TGTGCCAGCAGCCTCTCCTACGAGCAGTACTTC

clone_size: NA
d_call: TRBD1
j_call: TRBJ2-3
v_call: TRBV18
cdr3_aa: CASSPPTGAGTDTQYF
cdr3_nt: TGTGCCAGCTCACCACCGACAGGGGCGGGAACAGATACGCAGTATTTT

clone_size: NA
d_call: NA
j_call: TRBJ1-1
v_call: TRBV5-1
cdr3_aa: CASTVQGNTEAFF
cdr3_nt: TGCGCCAGCACCGTACAGGGAAACACTGAAGCTTTCTTT

clone_size: NA
d_call: NA
j_call: TRBJ1-4
v_call: TRBV6-1
cdr3_aa: CASSLRGINEKLFF
cdr3_nt: TGTGCCAGCAGTCTCCGGGGGATTAATGAAAAACTGTTTTTT

clone_size: NA
d_call: TRBD2
j_call: TRBJ2-5
v_call: TRBV27
cdr3_aa: CPSGAQETQYF
cdr3_nt: TGTCCTAGCGGGGCCCAAGAGACCCAGTACTTC

clone_size: few
d_call: NA
j_call: TRBJ1-5
v_call: TRBV6-2/TRBV6-3
cdr3_aa: CASSYGGGWSVMQPQHF
cdr3_nt: TGTGCCAGCAGTTACGGGGGGGGCTGGTCGGTAATGCAGCCCCAGCATTTT

clone_size: NA
d_call: NA
j_call: TRBJ1-1
v_call: TRBV6-5
cdr3_aa: CASSPPQAPRAFF
cdr3_nt: TGTGCCAGCAGCCCGCCCCAGGCCCCAAGAGCTTTCTTT

clone_size: NA
d_call: NA
j_call: TRBJ2-7
v_call: TRBV9
cdr3_aa: CASSVKRSSYEQYF
cdr3_nt: TGTGCCAGCAGCGTCAAGCGGTCGAGTTACGAGCAGTACTTC

clone_size: NA
d_call: NA
j_call: TRBJ1-6
v_call: TRBV19
cdr3_aa: CASSAASYNSPLHF
cdr3_nt: TGTGCCAGTAGTGCGGCCTCCTATAATTCACCCCTCCACTTT

clone_size: NA
d_call: NA
j_call: TRBJ1-4
v_call: TRBV27
cdr3_aa: CASSLYTATNEKLFF
cdr3_nt: TGTGCCAGCAGTTTATATACAGCAACTAATGAAAAACTGTTTTTT

clone_size: NA
d_call: NA
j_call: TRBJ1-5
v_call: TRBV4-1
cdr3_aa: CASSQEGYGSQEWPQHF
cdr3_nt: TGCGCCAGCAGCCAAGAGGGTTACGGGTCCCAAGAGTGGCCCCAGCATTTT

clone_size: NA
d_call: TRBD1
j_call: TRBJ1-1
v_call: TRBV9
cdr3_aa: CASSPEQGRNTEAFF
cdr3_nt: TGTGCCAGCAGCCCCGAACAGGGGAGAAACACTGAAGCTTTCTTT

clone_size: NA
d_call: NA
j_call: TRBJ2-1
v_call: TRBV29-1
cdr3_aa: CSVRGARGDEQFF
cdr3_nt: TGCAGCGTACGGGGGGCTCGCGGGGATGAGCAGTTCTTC

clone_size: NA
d_call: NA
j_call: TRBJ1-2
v_call: TRBV9
cdr3_aa: CASSVEPGAGEGYTF
cdr3_nt: TGTGCTAGCAGCGTAGAGCCGGGGGCGGGAGAAGGCTACACCTTC

clone_size: NA
d_call: NA
j_call: TRBJ2-2
v_call: TRBV7-8
cdr3_aa: CASSHLTGGRDGELFF
cdr3_nt: TGTGCCAGCAGCCACCTAACAGGAGGGCGGGACGGGGAGCTGTTTTTT

clone_size: NA
d_call: TRBD1
j_call: TRBJ1-6
v_call: TRBV4-3
cdr3_aa: CASSQGTGGLSRSPLHF
cdr3_nt: TGCGCCAGCAGCCAAGGGACAGGGGGATTGTCTCGGTCACCCCTCCACTTT

clone_size: NA
d_call: TRBD1
j_call: TRBJ1-2
v_call: TRBV15
cdr3_aa: CATSRDEKGDRAYGYTF
cdr3_nt: TGTGCCACCAGCAGAGATGAAAAGGGGGACAGGGCTTATGGCTACACCTTC

clone_size: NA
d_call: NA
j_call: TRBJ1-6
v_call: TRBV5-8
cdr3_aa: CASRTAYNSPLHF
cdr3_nt: TGTGCCAGCAGGACAGCCTATAATTCACCCCTCCACTTT

clone_size: NA
d_call: NA
j_call: TRBJ2-2
v_call: TRBV7-2
cdr3_aa: CASSLEVTAYLTGELFF
cdr3_nt: TGTGCCAGCAGCTTAGAGGTGACAGCCTACTTAACCGGGGAGCTGTTTTTT

clone_size: NA
d_call: NA
j_call: TRBJ2-2
v_call: TRBV6-4
cdr3_aa: CASSASGDTGELFF
cdr3_nt: TGTGCCAGCAGTGCCTCCGGGGACACCGGGGAGCTGTTTTTT